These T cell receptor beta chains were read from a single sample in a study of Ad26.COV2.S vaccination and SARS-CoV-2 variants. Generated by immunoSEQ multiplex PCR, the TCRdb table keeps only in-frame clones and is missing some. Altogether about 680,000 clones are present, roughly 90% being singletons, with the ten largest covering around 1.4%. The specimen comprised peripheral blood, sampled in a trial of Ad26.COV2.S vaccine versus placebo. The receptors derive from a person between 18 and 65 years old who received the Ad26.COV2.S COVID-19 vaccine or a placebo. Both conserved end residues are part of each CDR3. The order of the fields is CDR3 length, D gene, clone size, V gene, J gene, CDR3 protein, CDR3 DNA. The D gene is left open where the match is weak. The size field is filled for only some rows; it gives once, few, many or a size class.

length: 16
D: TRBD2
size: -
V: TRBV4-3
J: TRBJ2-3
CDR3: CASSPGLAGGEDTQYF
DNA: TGCGCCAGCAGCCCGGGACTAGCGGGGGGAGAAGATACGCAGTATTTT

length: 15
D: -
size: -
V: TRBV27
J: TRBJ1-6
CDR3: CASSPRDQTNSPLHF
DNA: TGTGCCAGCAGTCCGCGGGATCAGACGAATTCACCCCTCCACTTT

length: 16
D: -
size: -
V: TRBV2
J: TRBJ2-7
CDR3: CASDRDKGPLSYEQYF
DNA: TGTGCCAGCGACCGGGACAAAGGGCCCCTCTCCTACGAGCAGTACTTC

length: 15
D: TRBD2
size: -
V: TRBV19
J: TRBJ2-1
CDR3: CASSIATSGYNEQFF
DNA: TGTGCCAGTAGTATAGCGACTAGCGGCTACAATGAGCAGTTCTTC

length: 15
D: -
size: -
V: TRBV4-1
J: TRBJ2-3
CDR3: CASSLDYQNTDTQYF
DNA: TGCGCCAGCAGCCTGGACTACCAAAACACAGATACGCAGTATTTT

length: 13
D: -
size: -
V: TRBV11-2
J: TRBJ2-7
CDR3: CASSPRTDGEQYF
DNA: TGTGCCAGCAGCCCCCGGACAGACGGCGAGCAGTACTTC

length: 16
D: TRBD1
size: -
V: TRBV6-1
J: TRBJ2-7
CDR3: CASSEPGTGGGYEQYF
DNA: TGTGCCAGCAGTGAGCCTGGGACAGGGGGAGGGTACGAGCAGTACTTC

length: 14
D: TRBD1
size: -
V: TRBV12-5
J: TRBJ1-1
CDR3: CASGLSQGVTEAFF
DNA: TGTGCTAGTGGTCTCTCTCAGGGGGTAACTGAAGCTTTCTTT

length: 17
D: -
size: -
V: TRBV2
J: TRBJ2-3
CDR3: CASSIFEGREATDTQYF
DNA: TGTGCCAGCAGTATATTTGAGGGGCGGGAAGCCACAGATACGCAGTATTTT

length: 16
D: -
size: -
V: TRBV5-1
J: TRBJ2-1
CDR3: CASQGSRDLSYNEQFF
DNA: TGCGCCAGCCAGGGGTCTAGAGACCTCTCCTACAATGAGCAGTTCTTC

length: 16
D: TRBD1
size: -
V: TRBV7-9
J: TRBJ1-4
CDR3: CASSGGQLATNEKLFF
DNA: TGTGCCAGCAGCGGGGGACAGCTGGCAACTAATGAAAAACTGTTTTTT

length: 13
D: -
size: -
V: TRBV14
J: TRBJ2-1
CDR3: CASSQEGYNEQFF
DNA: TGTGCCAGCAGCCAAGAAGGGTACAATGAGCAGTTCTTC

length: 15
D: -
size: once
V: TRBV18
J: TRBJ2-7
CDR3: CASSPLGPRTYEQYF
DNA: TGTGCCAGCTCACCGCTAGGCCCCAGGACCTACGAGCAGTACTTC

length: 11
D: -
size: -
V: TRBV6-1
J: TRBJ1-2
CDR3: CASSEEGGYTF
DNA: TGTGCCAGCAGTGAAGAAGGGGGCTACACCTTC

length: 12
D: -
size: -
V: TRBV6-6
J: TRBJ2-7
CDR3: CASSLPHYEQYF
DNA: TGTGCCAGCAGCCTCCCTCACTACGAGCAGTACTTC

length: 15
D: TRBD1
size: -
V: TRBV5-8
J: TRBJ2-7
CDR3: CASSRRDRGNYEQYF
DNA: TGTGCCAGCAGCAGAAGGGACAGGGGGAACTACGAGCAGTACTTC

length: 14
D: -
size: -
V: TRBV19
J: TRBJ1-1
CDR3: CASSPPRVNTEAFF
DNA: TGTGCCAGTAGTCCCCCAAGGGTGAACACTGAAGCTTTCTTT